This TCR beta chain was observed in a study of T-cell memory formation after mild COVID-19. The CDR3 runs to 15 residues. The germline gives CDR1 DFQATT, CDR2 SNEGSKA (reference sequence). The V gene lost 0 bases and the J gene lost 3 bases, with 14 bases spanning the gap. Amplification by 5'RACE using constant-segment primers produced TCR alpha and TCR beta cDNA libraries that carried sample barcodes and UMIs. Each CDR3 protein is one row after TCRdb ran MiXCR on the 5' RACE reads. The sample lists around 300,000 distinct CDR3 sequences; roughly a fifth were seen once. The origin of this receptor is a man aged 18 to 29 who had mild COVID-19 (a few samples of this study predate the infection). Cell type and time point are not known. Sample: PBMCs or a T cell subset sorted from them (not recorded which). V and J are TRBV20-1 and TRBJ1-2, with no clear D. The CDR3 loop is CSARDWSGQDYGYTF. The CDR3 DNA is TGCAGTGCTAGAGATTGGTCGGGTCAGGACTATGGCTACACCTTC.